A single sample gave rise to the 14 T cell receptor beta chains below, sequenced in a study of shared clonotypes between healthy human individuals. The method was immunoSEQ multiplex PCR; TCRdb's version includes in-frame clones alone and lacks a portion of them. The sample gives 950,000 to 1,200,000 clones, 70% to 80% of which show up once; 0.89% is in the top ten. Sequenced: memory CD4+ T cells from PBMCs. As for subset: CD45RA-negative fraction. These receptors were taken from a man between 18 and 35 years old in good health. Some clones in this sample may be carry-over from other donors' samples.

The chain links TRBV11-1 to TRBJ2-5, with 15 bases matching TRBD2. CDR3 size: 17 residues. The V segment lost 5 bases and the J segment 3 bases; nucleotides outside the gene matches: 7. Germline-derived CDR1 and CDR2 are SGHAT and FQDESV (reference sequence). The CDR3 here is CASSPPGLAGGKETQYF. CDR3 bases: TGTGCCAGCAGCCCCCCGGGACTAGCGGGAGGAAAAGAGACCCAGTACTTC.

The CDR3 spells CASSRLDQETQYF. For the CDR3, the DNA is TGTGCCAGCAGTCGCTTGGACCAAGAGACCCAGTACTTC. This chain joins TRBV28 and TRBJ2-5; no clear D gene. The CDR3 contains 13 residues. Germline V gene data show CDR1 as MDHEN and CDR2 as SYDVKM. Trimming removed 5 bases at V and 0 bases at J, with 7 bases between.

V is TRBV5-1 and J is TRBJ2-2; the D gene is possibly TRBD1 (6 bases). Germline-derived CDR1 and CDR2 are SGHRS and YFSETQ. This CDR3 spans 15 amino acids. V was cut by 1 base and J by 7 bases, with 14 bases left in between. The CDR3 DNA reads TGCGCCAGCAGCTTGTTCCTCGCCAGGGGCGGGGAGCTGTTTTTT. Translated, it gives CASSLFLARGGELFF.

The chain uses TRBV4-3 and TRBJ2-2; 9 bases agree with TRBD2. Germline V gene sequence: CDR1 LGHNA, CDR2 YSLEER. Losses at the gene ends were 6 bases for V and 2 bases for J; bases not matched to a gene: 7. This CDR3 is 16 amino acids long. CDR3 sequence (DNA): TGCGCCAGCAGGGGTAGCGGGAGACATAACACCGGGGAGCTGTTTTTT. It encodes CASRGSGRHNTGELFF.

The chain carries TRBV5-4 and TRBJ2-1; D is unresolved. Trimming pared 2 bases from V and 10 bases from J, leaving 7 bases between. Per germline, CDR1 SGHNT and CDR2 YYREEE (reference sequence). This CDR3 contains 11 residues. The CDR3 region has the DNA TGTGCCAGCAGCTTTTATCGGGAGCAGTTCTTC. It specifies CASSFYREQFF. Based on the CDR3 plus reference TRBV5-4 and TRBJ2-1, the full variable domain is ETGVTQSPTHLIKTRGQQVTLRCSSQSGHNTVSWYQQALGQGPQFIFQYYREEENGRGNFPPRFSGLQFPNYSSELNVNALELDDSALYLCASSFYREQFFGPGTRLTVL.

This sequence joins TRBV7-3 and TRBJ2-3; TRBD2 matches at 9 bases. This CDR3 region has 16 residues. J lost 4 bases, V lost 5 bases, and 10 bases had no gene match. CDR1 and CDR2 from the germline V gene are SGHTA and FQGTGA. The chain's CDR3 is CASSRIAGAGADTQYF. The CDR3, as DNA: TGTGCCAGCAGCAGAATAGCGGGAGCGGGAGCAGATACGCAGTATTTT. Full variable domain (rest looked up from reference TRBV7-3 and TRBJ2-3): GAGVSQTPSNKVTEKGKYVELRCDPISGHTALYWYRQSLGQGPEFLIYFQGTGAADDSGLPNDRFFAVRPEGSVSTLKIQRTERGDSAVYLCASSRIAGAGADTQYFGPGTRLTVL.

A few counts support this clone. J is TRBJ1-1 and V is TRBV30, with D tentatively TRBD1 (5 bases). V lost 0 bases and J lost 4, with 12 bases in between. The CDR3 consists of 14 residues. Per the germline V gene, CDR1 is GTSNPN and CDR2 is SVGIG (reference sequence). The chain's CDR3 is CAWSVGGFGTEAFF. DNA for the CDR3: TGTGCCTGGAGTGTGGGGGGATTTGGCACTGAAGCTTTCTTT.

The chain links TRBV2 to TRBJ1-2; D perhaps matches TRBD1 (6 bases). Trimming took 9 bases from V and 4 from J, leaving 18 bases between them. Per germline, CDR1 SNHLY and CDR2 FYNNEI. This CDR3 is 14 amino acids long. CDR3 residues: CARETRGNSYGYTF. The CDR3 DNA reads as TGTGCCAGAGAAACCAGGGGAAATAGCTATGGCTACACCTTC.

This chain uses TRBV10-3 with TRBJ1-6; D might be TRBD1 (6 bases). The CDR3 consists of 14 residues. The germline V gene encodes CDR1 ENHRY and CDR2 SYGVKD. V shed 6 bases and J shed 9 bases, with 15 bases lying between them. CDR3 in amino acids: CAISVGGPGSPLHF. Here the CDR3 DNA reads TGTGCCATCAGCGTAGGGGGGCCCGGTTCACCCCTCCACTTT.

The chain is built from TRBV2 and TRBJ1-2; 8 bases align to TRBD1. This CDR3 has 12 residues. The V segment lost 8 bases and the J segment 8 bases; nucleotides outside the gene matches: 7. Germline values: CDR1 SNHLY, CDR2 FYNNEI. The CDR3 sequence is CASHDRGGGYTF. For the CDR3, the DNA is TGTGCCAGCCACGACAGGGGTGGAGGCTACACCTTC. The complete variable domain, with remaining parts taken from reference TRBV2 and TRBJ1-2, reads EPEVTQTPSHQVTQMGQEVILRCVPISNHLYFYWYRQILGQKVEFLVSFYNNEISEKSEIFDDQFSVERPDGSNFTLKIRSTKLEDSAMYFCASHDRGGGYTFGSGTRLTVV.

This clone showed up just a few times. The chain uses TRBV28 and TRBJ2-3, with D uncertain. V shed 7 bases and J shed 7 bases, with 18 bases lying between them. The germline gives CDR1 MDHEN, CDR2 SYDVKM. This CDR3 has 14 amino acids. CDR3 residues: CASMGPNSPNTQYF. The CDR3 DNA is TGTGCCAGCATGGGTCCGAACAGTCCAAATACGCAGTATTTT.

This clone was picked up a small number of times. V is TRBV28 and J is TRBJ1-1; D is uncertain. Germline loops: CDR1 MDHEN, CDR2 SYDVKM. This CDR3 has 15 residues. V lost 2 bases and J lost 0, with 10 bases in between. The CDR3, as DNA: TGTGCCAGCAGTTTACAAGGGCACTTGAACACTGAAGCTTTCTTT. This translates into CASSLQGHLNTEAFF.

V usage is TRBV5-4 and J usage is TRBJ2-3, with 8 bases that match TRBD2. This CDR3 has 17 amino acids. The trim removed 4 bases at V and 10 bases at J, leaving 20 bases unmatched. CDR1 and CDR2 (germline): SGHNT, YYREEE (reference sequence). The CDR3 nucleotides read TGTGCCAGCAGCCCATGGGGGGTAGCGGGATCCCTGATGGCGCAGTATTTT. This gives the protein CASSPWGVAGSLMAQYF.

This chain connects TRBV28 to TRBJ2-1; 9 positions agree with TRBD2. The V and J ends lost 6 bases and 8 bases, in that order; junction bases with no gene match: 11. CDR1 and CDR2 from the germline V gene are MDHEN and SYDVKM. The CDR3 totals 15 residues. Here the CDR3 reads CASSPGLAGRDEQFF. The CDR3 DNA reads as TGTGCCAGCAGCCCGGGGCTAGCGGGACGGGATGAGCAGTTCTTC.